This TCR beta chain was recovered during a study of T cell repertoires in cytomegalovirus infection. Study-wide context: Through public TCR beta signatures, both CMV infection and matching HLA type were indicated.

Study-level points and caveats: Frequencies of public TCR beta families were cumulated, and this identified carriers of CMV plus the relevant HLA. The ex vivo response showed dominance by HLA-C-restricted CMV-specific TCR beta clonotypes.

The V gene lost 7 bases and the J gene lost 1 base, with 7 bases spanning the gap. Germline lookup yields CDR1 SQVTM and CDR2 ANQGSEA. The CDR3 sequence is 12 residues long. The sample holds one count of this clonotype. Its antigen is currently unknown. TCRdb called the reads again in MiXCR, with one record for every CDR3 protein. The top ten hold around 14% of the sample, which has 650,000 to 850,000 distinct CDR3 sequences, around 29% seen once. V gene TRBV29-1 combines with J gene TRBJ2-2, with D unclear. Sequences were derived from cultured CD8+ T cells from PBMCs, sampled from culture after CMV antigen stimulation. This sequence originates from a human donor in good health (CMV status not recorded). Some clones in this sample may be carry-over from other donors' samples. CDR3 sequence: CSGTENTGELFF. In DNA form, the CDR3 reads TGCAGCGGAACCGAGAACACCGGGGAGCTGTTTTTT.